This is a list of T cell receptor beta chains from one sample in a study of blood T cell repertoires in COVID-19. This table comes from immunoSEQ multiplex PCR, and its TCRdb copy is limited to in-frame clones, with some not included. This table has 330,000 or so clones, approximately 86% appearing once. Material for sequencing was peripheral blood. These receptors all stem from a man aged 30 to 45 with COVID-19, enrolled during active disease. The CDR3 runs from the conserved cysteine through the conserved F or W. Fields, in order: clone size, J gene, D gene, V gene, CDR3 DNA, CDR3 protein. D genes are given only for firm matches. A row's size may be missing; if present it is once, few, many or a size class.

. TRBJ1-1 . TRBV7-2 TGTGCCAGCTTATTAGAGGTGAACACTGAAGCTTTCTTT CASLLEVNTEAFF
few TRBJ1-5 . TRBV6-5 TGTGCCAGCAGTTGGCAGGAGGGCAATCAGCCCCAGCATTTT CASSWQEGNQPQHF
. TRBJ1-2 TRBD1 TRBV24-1 TGTGCCACCAGTGATGTGGACAGGAACTATGGCTACACCTTC CATSDVDRNYGYTF
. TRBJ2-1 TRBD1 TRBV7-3 TGTGCCAGCAGCTTTGGGACAGGAAGGTTTTCCTACAATGAGCAGTTCTTC CASSFGTGRFSYNEQFF
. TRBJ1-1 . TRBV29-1 TGCAGCGTAAGACAGGACACTGAAGCTTTCTTT CSVRQDTEAFF
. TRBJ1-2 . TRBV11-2 TGTGCCAGCAGCTCACCCCCGCGTAACTATGGCTACACCTTC CASSSPPRNYGYTF
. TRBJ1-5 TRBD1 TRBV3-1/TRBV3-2 TGTGCCAGCAGCCAACGACAGGGTTTTGAGCCCCAGCATTTT CASSQRQGFEPQHF
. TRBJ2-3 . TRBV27 TGTGCCAGCAGTTCCTCTAGCACAGATACGCAGTATTTT CASSSSSTDTQYF
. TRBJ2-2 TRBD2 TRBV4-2 TGTGCCAGCAGCCACCCTGGGGGGGAGGGCCTTGGCGGGGAGCTGTTTTTT CASSHPGGEGLGGELFF
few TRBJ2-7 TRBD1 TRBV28 TGTGCCAGCAGAATTGACAGGGGTGGCTCCTACGAGCAGTACTTC CASRIDRGGSYEQYF
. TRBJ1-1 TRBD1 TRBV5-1 TGCGCCAGCAGCTTGGTGGACAGGGCGACGAACACTGAAGCTTTCTTT CASSLVDRATNTEAFF
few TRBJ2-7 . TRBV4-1 TGCGCCAGCAGTAACGGAGGCACTTCCTTCTCCTACGAGCAGTACTTC CASSNGGTSFSYEQYF
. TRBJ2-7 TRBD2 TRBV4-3 TGCGCCAGCAGCCAAGATCGGGGGGACGAGCAGTACTTC CASSQDRGDEQYF
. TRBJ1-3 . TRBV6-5 TGTGCCAGCAGGCCGGGGACTCTCTCTGGAAACACCATATATTTT CASRPGTLSGNTIYF
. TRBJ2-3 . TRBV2 TGTGCCAGCAGGGTCGAACTTCTCACAGATACGCAGTATTTT CASRVELLTDTQYF
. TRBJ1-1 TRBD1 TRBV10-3 TGTGCCATCAGTGAAGTCCCGGGACAGGGGACGGGCACTGAAGCTTTCTTT CAISEVPGQGTGTEAFF
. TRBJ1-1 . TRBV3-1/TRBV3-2 TGTGCCAGCAGCCTCCTTACAGACACTGAAGCTTTCTTT CASSLLTDTEAFF
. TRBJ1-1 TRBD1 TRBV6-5 TGTGCCAGCCGAGTTCAGGGGGATACTGAAGCTTTCTTT CASRVQGDTEAFF
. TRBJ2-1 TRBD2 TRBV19 TGTGCCAGTAGTCAGAATAGCGGGTACGGTGAGCAGTTCTTC CASSQNSGYGEQFF
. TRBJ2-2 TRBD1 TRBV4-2 TGTGCCAGCAGCCCCAACGCCCCGACAGGGTCGAACACCGGGGAGCTGTTTTTT CASSPNAPTGSNTGELFF
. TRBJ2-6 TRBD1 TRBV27 TGTACCAGGGACAGGGGGCGTGGGGCCAACGTCCTGACTTTC CTRDRGRGANVLTF
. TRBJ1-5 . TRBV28 TGTGCCAGCAGTTTAAGAGCCCCCAAGGGCCACCGGGACATTAACAATCAGCCCCAGCATTTT CASSLRAPKGHRDINNQPQHF
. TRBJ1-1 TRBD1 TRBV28 TGTGCCAGCAGTTTATTACAGGGGGCCAAGTTTAACACTGAAGCTTTCTTT CASSLLQGAKFNTEAFF
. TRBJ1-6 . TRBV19 TGTGCCAGTAGTATAGCACAGGGCCCTATGTCACCCCTCCACTTT CASSIAQGPMSPLHF
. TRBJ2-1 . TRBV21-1 TGTGCCAGCAGGCATTTGACTAGCGGAATTAATGAGCAGTTCTTC CASRHLTSGINEQFF
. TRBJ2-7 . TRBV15 TGTGCCACCAGCAGAGATAAGGGACTGGCCTACGAGCAGTACTTC CATSRDKGLAYEQYF
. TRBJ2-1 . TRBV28 TGTGCCAGCAGTTTAAAAATTCCGGGTAAGGTTGAGCAGTTCTTC CASSLKIPGKVEQFF
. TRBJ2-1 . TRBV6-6 TGTGCCAGCAGTCGATCAACCGCCAGGGCCTACAATGAGCAGTTCTTC CASSRSTARAYNEQFF
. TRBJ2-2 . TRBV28 TGTGCCAGCAGTCCGACGGGAGTACGGGACGGGGAGCTGTTTTTT CASSPTGVRDGELFF
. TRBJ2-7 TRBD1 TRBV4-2 TGTGCCAGCAGCCAAGTTGACAGGGTGGCCCACGAGCAGTACTTC CASSQVDRVAHEQYF
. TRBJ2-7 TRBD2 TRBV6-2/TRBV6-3 TGTGCCAGCAGTTACTCTCGGATGACTAGCGGGGGGCTAAATTCCTACGAGCAGTACTTC CASSYSRMTSGGLNSYEQYF
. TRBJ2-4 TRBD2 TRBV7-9 TGTGCCAGCAGCCCAGCGGGAGTGGGCGACATTCAGTACTTC CASSPAGVGDIQYF
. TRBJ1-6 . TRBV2 TGTGCCGGGGGGGTGGGTAATTCACCCCTCCACTTT CAGGVGNSPLHF
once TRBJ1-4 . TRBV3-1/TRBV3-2 TGTGCCAGCAGCCAACGTAACGACAGATTTAATGAAAAACTGTTTTTT CASSQRNDRFNEKLFF
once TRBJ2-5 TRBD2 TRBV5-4 TGTGCCAGCAGCTTGGCTCTAGCGGGGGGCGTTAGTAGGACCCAGTACTTC CASSLALAGGVSRTQYF
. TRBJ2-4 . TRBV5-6 TGTGCCAGCAGCTTCACAGGGGGGGAGGACATTCAGTACTTC CASSFTGGEDIQYF